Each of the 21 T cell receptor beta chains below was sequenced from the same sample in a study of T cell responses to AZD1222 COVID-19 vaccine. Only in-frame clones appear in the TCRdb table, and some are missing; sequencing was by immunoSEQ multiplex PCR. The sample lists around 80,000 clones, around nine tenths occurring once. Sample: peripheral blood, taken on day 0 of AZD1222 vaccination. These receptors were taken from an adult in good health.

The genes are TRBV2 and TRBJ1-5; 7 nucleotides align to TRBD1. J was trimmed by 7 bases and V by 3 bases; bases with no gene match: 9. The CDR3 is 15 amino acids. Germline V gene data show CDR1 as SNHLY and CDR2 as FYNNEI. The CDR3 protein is CASSDRGGGRQPQHF. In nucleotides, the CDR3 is TGTGCCAGCAGTGATCGAGGGGGCGGAAGGCAGCCCCAGCATTTT.

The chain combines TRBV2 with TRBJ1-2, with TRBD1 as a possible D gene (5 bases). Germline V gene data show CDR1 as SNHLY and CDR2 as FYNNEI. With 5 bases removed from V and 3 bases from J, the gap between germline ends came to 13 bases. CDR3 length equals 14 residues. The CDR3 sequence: CASSPDTQDYGYTF. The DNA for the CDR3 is TGTGCCAGCAGTCCGGACACCCAGGACTATGGCTACACCTTC.

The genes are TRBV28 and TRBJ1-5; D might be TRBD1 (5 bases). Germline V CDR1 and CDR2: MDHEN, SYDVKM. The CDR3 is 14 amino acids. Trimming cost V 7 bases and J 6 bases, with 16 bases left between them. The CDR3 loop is CASTPGGMSQPQHF. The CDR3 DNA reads TGTGCCAGCACCCCCGGGGGGATGAGTCAGCCCCAGCATTTT.

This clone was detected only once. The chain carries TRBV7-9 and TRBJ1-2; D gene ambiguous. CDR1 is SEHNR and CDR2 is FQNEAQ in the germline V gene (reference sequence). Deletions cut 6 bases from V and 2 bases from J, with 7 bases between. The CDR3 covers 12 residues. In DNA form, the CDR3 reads TGTGCCAGCAGTCCCTCCAACTATGGCTACACCTTC. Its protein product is CASSPSNYGYTF. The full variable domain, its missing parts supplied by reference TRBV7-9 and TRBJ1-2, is DTGVSQNPRHKITKRGQNVTFRCDPISEHNRLYWYRQTLGQGPEFLTYFQNEAQLEKSRLLSDRFSAERPKGSFSTLEIQRTEQGDSAMYLCASSPSNYGYTFGSGTRLTVV.

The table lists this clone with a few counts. CDR3 nucleotides: TGCGCCAGCAGTGATTTAAACTACGAGCAGTACTTC. Translated, it gives CASSDLNYEQYF. The chain carries TRBV10-2 and TRBJ2-7; D is uncertain. V was clipped by 3 bases and J by 3 bases, with 6 bases between them. The germline CDR1 and CDR2 sequences are WSHSY and SAAADI. The CDR3 contains 12 residues.

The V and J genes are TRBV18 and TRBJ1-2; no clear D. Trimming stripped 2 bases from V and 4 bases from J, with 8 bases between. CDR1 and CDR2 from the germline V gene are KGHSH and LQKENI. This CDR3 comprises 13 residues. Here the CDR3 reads CASSPETSYGYTF. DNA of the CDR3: TGTGCCAGCTCACCAGAGACTTCCTATGGCTACACCTTC.

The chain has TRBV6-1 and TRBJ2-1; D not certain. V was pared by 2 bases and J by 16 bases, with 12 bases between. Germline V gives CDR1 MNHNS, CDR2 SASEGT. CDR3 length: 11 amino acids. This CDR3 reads CASSESLLGFF. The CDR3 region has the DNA TGTGCCAGCAGTGAATCGCTATTAGGATTCTTC.

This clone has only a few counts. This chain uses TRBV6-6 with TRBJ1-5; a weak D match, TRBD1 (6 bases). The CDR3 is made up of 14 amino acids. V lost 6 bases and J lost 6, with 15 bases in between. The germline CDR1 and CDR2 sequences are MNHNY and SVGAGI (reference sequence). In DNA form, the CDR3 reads TGTGCCAGCAGCCCTACAGAGGGGGGTCAGCCCCAGCATTTT. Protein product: CASSPTEGGQPQHF.

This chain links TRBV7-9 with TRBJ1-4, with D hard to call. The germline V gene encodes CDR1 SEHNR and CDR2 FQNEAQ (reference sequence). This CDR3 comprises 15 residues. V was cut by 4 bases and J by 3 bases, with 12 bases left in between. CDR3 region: CASSSSRSSNEKLFF. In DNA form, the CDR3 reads TGTGCCAGCAGCTCTAGCCGATCATCTAATGAAAAACTGTTTTTT.

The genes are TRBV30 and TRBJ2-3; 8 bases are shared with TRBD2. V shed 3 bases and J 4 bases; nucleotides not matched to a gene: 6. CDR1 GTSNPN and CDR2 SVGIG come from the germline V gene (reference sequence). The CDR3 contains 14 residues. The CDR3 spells CAWSSGGPPDTQYF. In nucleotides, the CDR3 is TGTGCCTGGAGCTCGGGAGGGCCCCCAGATACGCAGTATTTT.

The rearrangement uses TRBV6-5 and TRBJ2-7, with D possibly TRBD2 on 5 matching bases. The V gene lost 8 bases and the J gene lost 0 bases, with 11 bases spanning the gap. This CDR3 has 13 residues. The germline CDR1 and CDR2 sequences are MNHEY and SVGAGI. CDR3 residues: CASGLSSSYEQYV. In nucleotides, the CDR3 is TGTGCCAGCGGACTCTCCAGCTCCTACGAGCAGTACGTC.

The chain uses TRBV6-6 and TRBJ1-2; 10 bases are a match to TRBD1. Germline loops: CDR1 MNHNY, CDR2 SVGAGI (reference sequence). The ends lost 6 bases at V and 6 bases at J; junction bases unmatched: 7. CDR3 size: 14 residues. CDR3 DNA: TGTGCCAGCAGGGGGACAGGGGAGAGAGATGGCTACACCTTC. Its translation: CASRGTGERDGYTF.

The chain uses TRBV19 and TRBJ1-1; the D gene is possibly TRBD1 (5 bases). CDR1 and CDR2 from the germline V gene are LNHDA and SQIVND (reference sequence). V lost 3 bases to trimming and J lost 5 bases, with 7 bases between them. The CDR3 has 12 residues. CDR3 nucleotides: TGTGCCAGTAGTATGGGGCGGACTGAAGCTTTCTTT. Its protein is CASSMGRTEAFF.

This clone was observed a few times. CDR3 in amino acids: CASSLQGTGTEAFF. For the CDR3, the DNA is TGTGCCAGCAGCCTACAGGGAACGGGCACTGAAGCTTTCTTT. The chain joins TRBV28 to TRBJ1-1, with D possibly TRBD1 on 6 matching bases. This CDR3 region has 14 residues. The ends were cut back, 6 bases at V and 4 bases at J, with 15 bases in the middle. CDR1 is MDHEN, CDR2 SYDVKM, per germline.

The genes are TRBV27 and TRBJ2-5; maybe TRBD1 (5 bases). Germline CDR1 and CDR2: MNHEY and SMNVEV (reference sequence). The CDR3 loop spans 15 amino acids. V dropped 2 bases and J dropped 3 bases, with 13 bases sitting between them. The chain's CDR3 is CASSLLFGREETQYF. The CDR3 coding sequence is TGTGCCAGCAGTTTACTGTTTGGCAGGGAAGAGACCCAGTACTTC.

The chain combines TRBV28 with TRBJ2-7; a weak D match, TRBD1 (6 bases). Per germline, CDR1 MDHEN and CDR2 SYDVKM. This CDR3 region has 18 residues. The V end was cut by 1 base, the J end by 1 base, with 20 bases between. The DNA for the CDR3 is TGTGCCAGCAGTTTATTTCGAGGATCGGACAGCCGATCCTACGAGCAGTACGTC. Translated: CASSLFRGSDSRSYEQYV.

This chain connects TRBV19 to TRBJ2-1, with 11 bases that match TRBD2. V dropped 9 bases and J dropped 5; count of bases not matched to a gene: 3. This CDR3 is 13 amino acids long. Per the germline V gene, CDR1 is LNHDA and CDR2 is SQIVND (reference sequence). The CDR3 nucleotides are TGTGCCAGCTTAGCGGGAGGGAACAATGAGCAGTTCTTC. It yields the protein CASLAGGNNEQFF.

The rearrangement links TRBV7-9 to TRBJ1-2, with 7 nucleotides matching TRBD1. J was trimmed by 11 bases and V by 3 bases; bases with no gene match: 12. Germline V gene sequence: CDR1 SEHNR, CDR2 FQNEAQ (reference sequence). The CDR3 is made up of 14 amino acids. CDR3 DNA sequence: TGTGCCAGCAGCTTGGCTGGGACAGTCCCCGGTTACACCTTC. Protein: CASSLAGTVPGYTF.

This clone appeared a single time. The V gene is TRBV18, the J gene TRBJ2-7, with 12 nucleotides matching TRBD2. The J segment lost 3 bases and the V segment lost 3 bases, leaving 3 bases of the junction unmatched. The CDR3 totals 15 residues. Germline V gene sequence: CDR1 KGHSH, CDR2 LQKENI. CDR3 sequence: CASSPTSGSNYEQYF. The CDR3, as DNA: TGTGCCAGCTCACCGACTAGCGGGAGTAACTACGAGCAGTACTTC.

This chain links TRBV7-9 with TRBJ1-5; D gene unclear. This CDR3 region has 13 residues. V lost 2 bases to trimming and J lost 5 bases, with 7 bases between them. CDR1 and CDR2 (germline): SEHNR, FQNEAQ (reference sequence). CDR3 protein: CASSLSTYQPQHF. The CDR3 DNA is TGTGCCAGCAGCTTATCCACCTATCAGCCCCAGCATTTT. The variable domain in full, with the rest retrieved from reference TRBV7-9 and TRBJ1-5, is DTGVSQNPRHKITKRGQNVTFRCDPISEHNRLYWYRQTLGQGPEFLTYFQNEAQLEKSRLLSDRFSAERPKGSFSTLEIQRTEQGDSAMYLCASSLSTYQPQHFGDGTRLSIL.

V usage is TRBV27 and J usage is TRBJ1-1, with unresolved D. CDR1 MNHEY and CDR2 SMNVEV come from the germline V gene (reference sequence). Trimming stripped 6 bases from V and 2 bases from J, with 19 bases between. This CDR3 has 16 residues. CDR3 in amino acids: CASSSQVDPFNTEAFF. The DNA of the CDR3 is TGTGCCAGCAGCTCCCAAGTTGACCCATTCAACACTGAAGCTTTCTTT.